This T cell receptor (beta chain) is from a study of cytomegalovirus exposure and HLA in healthy donors. The study's findings and limits: Most observed TCR sequences were rare, whereas some public TCRs were detected in many donors.

Researchers ran the PCR with 60 Vbeta and 13 Jbeta primers. Only in-frame clones appear in the TCRdb table, and some are missing; sequencing was by immunoSEQ multiplex PCR. In the table there are roughly 120,000 clones, 65% to 75% of which are singletons. V shed 7 bases, J shed 0 bases, and the junction held 15 bases outside the gene matches. This CDR3 is built from 18 residues. CDR1 is MDHEN, CDR2 SYDVKM, per germline. This clone showed up just a few times. What it recognizes is unknown. The sequence was collected from a woman between 50 and 59 years old in good health and CMV-seropositive. The chain employs TRBV28 and TRBJ1-5; 7 bases map to TRBD1. Sequenced input: PBMCs. CDR3 sequence reads: CASIPAPGTDNSNQPQHF. CDR3 nucleotides: TGTGCCAGCATCCCAGCGCCCGGGACAGATAATAGCAATCAGCCCCAGCATTTT.